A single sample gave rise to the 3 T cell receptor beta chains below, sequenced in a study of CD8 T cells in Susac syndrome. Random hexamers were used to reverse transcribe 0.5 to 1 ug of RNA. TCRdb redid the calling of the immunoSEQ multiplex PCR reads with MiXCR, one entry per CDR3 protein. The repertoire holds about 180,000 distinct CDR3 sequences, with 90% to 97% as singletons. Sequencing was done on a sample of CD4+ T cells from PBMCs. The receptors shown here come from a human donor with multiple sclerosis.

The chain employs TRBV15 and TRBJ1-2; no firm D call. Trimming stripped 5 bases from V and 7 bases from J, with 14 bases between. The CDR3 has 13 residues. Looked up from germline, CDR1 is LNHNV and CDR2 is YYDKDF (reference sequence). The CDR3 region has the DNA TGTGCCACCAGCTCCCTGGGGTTGCGTGGCTACACCTTC. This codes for CATSSLGLRGYTF.

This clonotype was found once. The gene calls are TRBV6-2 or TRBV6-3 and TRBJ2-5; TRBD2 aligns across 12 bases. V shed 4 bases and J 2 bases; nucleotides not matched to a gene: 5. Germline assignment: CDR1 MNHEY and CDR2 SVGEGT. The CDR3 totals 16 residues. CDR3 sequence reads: CASSFPSGGVQETQYF. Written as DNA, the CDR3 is TGTGCCAGCAGTTTCCCTAGCGGGGGGGTGCAAGAGACCCAGTACTTC.

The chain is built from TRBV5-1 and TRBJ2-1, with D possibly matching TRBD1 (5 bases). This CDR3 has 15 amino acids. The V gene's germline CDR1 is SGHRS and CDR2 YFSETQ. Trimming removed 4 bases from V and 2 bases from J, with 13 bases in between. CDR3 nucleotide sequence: TGCGCCAGCAGCACGGACACGGTGGCCTACAATGAGCAGTTCTTC. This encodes CASSTDTVAYNEQFF.